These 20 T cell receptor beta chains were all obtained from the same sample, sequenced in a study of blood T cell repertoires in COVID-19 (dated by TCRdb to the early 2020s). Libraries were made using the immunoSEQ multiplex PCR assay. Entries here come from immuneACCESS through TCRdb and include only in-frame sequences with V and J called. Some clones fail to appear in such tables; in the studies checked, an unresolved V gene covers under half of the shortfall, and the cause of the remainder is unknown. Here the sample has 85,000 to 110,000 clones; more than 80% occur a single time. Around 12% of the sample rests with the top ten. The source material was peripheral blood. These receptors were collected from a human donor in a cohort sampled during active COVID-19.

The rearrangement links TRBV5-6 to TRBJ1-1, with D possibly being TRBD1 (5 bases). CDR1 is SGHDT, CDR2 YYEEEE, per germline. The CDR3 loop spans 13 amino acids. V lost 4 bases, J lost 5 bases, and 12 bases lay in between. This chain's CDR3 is CASSLNPGTEAFF. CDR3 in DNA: TGTGCCAGCAGCCTAAACCCAGGGACTGAAGCTTTCTTT.

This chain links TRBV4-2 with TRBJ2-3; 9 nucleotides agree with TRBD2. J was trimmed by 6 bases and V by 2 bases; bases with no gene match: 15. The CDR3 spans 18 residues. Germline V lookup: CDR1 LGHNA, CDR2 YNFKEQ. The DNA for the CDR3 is TGTGCCAGCAGCCAACACAAAGCGGGGGGCTATGTCGTGGATACGCAGTATTTT. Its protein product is CASSQHKAGGYVVDTQYF.

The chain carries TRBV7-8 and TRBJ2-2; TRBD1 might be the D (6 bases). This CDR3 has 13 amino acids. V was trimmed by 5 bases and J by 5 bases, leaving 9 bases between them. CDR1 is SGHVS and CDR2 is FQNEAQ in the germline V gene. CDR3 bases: TGTGCCAGCAGCCGACAGGTTACCGGGGAGCTGTTTTTT. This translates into CASSRQVTGELFF.

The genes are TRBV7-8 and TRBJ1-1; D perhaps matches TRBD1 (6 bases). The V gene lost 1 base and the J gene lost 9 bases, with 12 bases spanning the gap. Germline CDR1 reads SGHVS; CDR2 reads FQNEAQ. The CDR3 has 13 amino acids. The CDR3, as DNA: TGTGCCAGCAGCTTAGGCGGACAGTCAAAAGCTTTCTTT. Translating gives CASSLGGQSKAFF.

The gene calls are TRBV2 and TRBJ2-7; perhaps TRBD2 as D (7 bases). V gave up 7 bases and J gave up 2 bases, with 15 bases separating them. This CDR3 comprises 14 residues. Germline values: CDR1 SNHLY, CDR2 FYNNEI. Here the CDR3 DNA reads TGTGCCAGCAAGCTAGGGGGGGCGGCCTACGAGCAGTACTTC. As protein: CASKLGGAAYEQYF.

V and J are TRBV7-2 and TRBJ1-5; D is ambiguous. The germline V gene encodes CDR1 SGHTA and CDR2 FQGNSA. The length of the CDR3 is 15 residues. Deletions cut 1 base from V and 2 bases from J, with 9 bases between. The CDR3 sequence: CASSLEAVGNQPQHF. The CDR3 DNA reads TGTGCCAGCAGCTTAGAAGCGGTGGGCAATCAGCCCCAGCATTTT.

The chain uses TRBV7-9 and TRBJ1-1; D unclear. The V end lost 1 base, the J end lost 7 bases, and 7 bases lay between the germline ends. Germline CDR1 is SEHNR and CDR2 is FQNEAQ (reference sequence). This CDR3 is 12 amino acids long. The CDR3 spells CASSLGGNEAFF. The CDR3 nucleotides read TGTGCCAGCAGCTTAGGAGGGAATGAAGCTTTCTTT. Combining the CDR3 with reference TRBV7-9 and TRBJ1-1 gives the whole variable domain DTGVSQNPRHKITKRGQNVTFRCDPISEHNRLYWYRQTLGQGPEFLTYFQNEAQLEKSRLLSDRFSAERPKGSFSTLEIQRTEQGDSAMYLCASSLGGNEAFFGQGTRLTVV.

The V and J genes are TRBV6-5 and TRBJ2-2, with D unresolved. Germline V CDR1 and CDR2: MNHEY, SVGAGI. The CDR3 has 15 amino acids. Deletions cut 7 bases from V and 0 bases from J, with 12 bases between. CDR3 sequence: CASNSHTTNTGELFF. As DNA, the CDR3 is TGTGCCAGCAATTCACATACTACGAACACCGGGGAGCTGTTTTTT.

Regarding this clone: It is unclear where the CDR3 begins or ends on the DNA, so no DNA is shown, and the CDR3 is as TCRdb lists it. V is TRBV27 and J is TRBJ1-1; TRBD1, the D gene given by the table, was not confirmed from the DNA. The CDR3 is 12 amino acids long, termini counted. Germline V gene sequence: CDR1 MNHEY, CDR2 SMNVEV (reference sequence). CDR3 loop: CASSSSTGSAFF.

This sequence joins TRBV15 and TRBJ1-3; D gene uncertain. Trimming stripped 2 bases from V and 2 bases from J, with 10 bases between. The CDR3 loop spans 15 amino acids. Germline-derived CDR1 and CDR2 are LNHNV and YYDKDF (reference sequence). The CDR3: CATSRISGAGNTIYF. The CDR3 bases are TGTGCCACCAGCAGAATCTCCGGGGCTGGAAACACCATATATTTT.

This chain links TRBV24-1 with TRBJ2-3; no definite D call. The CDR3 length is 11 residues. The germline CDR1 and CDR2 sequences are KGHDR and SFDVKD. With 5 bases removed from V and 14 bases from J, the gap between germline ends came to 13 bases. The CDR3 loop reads CATSVPPRWYF. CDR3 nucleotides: TGTGCCACCAGTGTCCCCCCCCGGTGGTATTTT.

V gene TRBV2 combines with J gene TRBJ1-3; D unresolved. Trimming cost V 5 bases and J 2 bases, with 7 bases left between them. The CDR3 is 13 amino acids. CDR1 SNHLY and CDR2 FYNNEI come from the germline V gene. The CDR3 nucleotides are TGTGCCAGCAGTTTACAGCCTGGAAACACCATATATTTT. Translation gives CASSLQPGNTIYF.

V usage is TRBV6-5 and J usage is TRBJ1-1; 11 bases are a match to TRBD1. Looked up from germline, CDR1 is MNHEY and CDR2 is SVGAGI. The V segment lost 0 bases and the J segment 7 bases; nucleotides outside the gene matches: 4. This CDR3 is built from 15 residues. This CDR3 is CASSYSGQGVFEAFF. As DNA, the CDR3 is TGTGCCAGCAGTTACTCGGGACAGGGGGTGTTTGAAGCTTTCTTT.

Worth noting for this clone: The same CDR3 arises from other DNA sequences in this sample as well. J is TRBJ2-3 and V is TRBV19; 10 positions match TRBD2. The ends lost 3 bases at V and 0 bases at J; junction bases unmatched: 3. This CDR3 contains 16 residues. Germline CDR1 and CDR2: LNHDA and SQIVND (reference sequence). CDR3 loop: CASSILAGGSTDTQYF. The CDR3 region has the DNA TGTGCCAGTAGTATCTTAGCGGGGGGAAGCACAGATACGCAGTATTTT.

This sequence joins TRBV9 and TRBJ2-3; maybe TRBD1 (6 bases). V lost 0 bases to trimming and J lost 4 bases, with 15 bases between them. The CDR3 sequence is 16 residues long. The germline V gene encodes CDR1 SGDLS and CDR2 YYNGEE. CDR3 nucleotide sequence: TGTGCCAGCAGCGTAGTGAGGGGGAGTCCCTCAGATACGCAGTATTTT. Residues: CASSVVRGSPSDTQYF.

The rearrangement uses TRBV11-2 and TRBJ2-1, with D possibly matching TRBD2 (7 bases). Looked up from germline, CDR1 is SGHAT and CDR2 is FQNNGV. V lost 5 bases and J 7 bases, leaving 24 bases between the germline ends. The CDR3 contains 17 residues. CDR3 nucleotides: TGTGCCAGCAGCCTCATTGGGGGAGGGGGGGGGCAGAATGAGCAGTTCTTC. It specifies CASSLIGGGGGQNEQFF.

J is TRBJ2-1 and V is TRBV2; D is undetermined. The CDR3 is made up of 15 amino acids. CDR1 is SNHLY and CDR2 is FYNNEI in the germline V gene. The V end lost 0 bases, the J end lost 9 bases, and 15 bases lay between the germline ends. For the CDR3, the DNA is TGTGCCAGCAGTGAAGCGCTTCGTCTGACTGGTGAGCAGTTCTTC. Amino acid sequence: CASSEALRLTGEQFF.

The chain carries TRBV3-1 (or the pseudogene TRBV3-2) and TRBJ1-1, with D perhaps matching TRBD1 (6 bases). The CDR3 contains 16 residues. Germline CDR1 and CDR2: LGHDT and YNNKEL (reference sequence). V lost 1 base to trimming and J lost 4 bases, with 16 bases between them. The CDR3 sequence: CASSQVPKGVTTEAFF. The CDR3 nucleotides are TGTGCCAGCAGCCAAGTCCCCAAGGGGGTAACCACTGAAGCTTTCTTT.

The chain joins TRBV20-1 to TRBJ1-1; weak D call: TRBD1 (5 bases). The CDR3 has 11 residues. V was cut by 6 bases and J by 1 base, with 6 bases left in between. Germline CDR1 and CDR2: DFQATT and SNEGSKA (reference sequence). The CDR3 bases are TGCAGTGCGGGGGGGAACACTGAAGCTTTCTTT. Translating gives CSAGGNTEAFF.

Here the CDR3 DNA reads TGTGCCAGCAGTGTACTTAGCAATCAGCCCCAGCATTTT. It specifies CASSVLSNQPQHF. The gene calls are TRBV12-3 or TRBV12-4 and TRBJ1-5; D ambiguous. The CDR3 extends over 13 amino acids. Trimming stripped 5 bases from V and 0 bases from J, with 5 bases between.